This T cell receptor (beta chain) was found in a study of Graves' ophthalmopathy and Graves' hyperthyroidism. Notes on the study in general: A classifier, a 13-signature model, separated ophthalmopathy from stable hyperthyroidism with roughly 86% sensitivity and 75% to 83% specificity.

Transcripts of RNA were the source for amplifying TCR beta CDR3 regions. The first-round RT-PCR employed HTBI primers together with the Qiagen OneStep RT-PCR kit. A multiplex PCR was then performed as the second round. TCRdb re-analysed the multiplex PCR reads in MiXCR, keeping a single row per CDR3 protein. The data contain over a million distinct CDR3 sequences, roughly 35% of them singletons. The hyperthyroidism patients, aged 18 to 65, had been newly diagnosed, with under 2 months' duration. CDR1 and CDR2 (germline): MNHEY, SVGAGI. Trimming removed 6 bases at V and 3 bases at J, with 6 bases between. This CDR3 region has 12 residues. This clonotype was seen at least ten times. Its antigen is currently unknown.

This receptor was identified in an adult man with Graves' hyperthyroidism. This chain links TRBV6-5 with TRBJ1-3; weak D call: TRBD1 (5 bases). The source material was peripheral blood or thyroid tissue (not recorded which). The CDR3 loop reads CASRGDGNTIYF. CDR3 coding DNA: TGTGCCAGCAGAGGGGATGGAAACACCATATATTTT.